This T cell receptor beta chain originates from a study of shared clonotypes between healthy human individuals (dated by TCRdb to the early 2020s). At the level of the whole study: The cohort included a few men and a couple of women between 18 and 49 years of age. For each donor, CD4 naive and CD4 memory were each given three plates, CD8 naive was given two plates, and CD8 memory was given one plate. The study deeply sequenced blood TCR repertoires of about five healthy adults to estimate repertoire size and the extent of clonotype sharing between individuals. To increase sequencing depth and limit assay-specific biases, TCR repertoire library preparation and sequencing were carried out by different laboratories using diverse techniques. Per donor, leukapheresis produced somewhere between about 0.94 and 9 billion PBMCs. General conclusions and limits of the study: Across a few donors, approximately 4.9% of naive CD4, approximately 4% of naive CD8, roughly 2.2% of memory CD4, and about 0.4% of memory CD8 clonotypes were shared. The small number of donors limited the genetic and exposure-history diversity represented. Sampling was limited to blood, and TCR repertoires in tissue likely differ from TCR repertoires in blood. Clonotypes shared by all four sorted-subset donors showed higher generation probabilities than non-shared clonotypes. Based on pairwise subsampling, the degree of clonotype sharing among donors was expected to be affected by sequencing depth. Estimated clonotype richness was generally larger for naive than for memory subsets. Even with the large sequencing depth, rarefaction of the sorted-subset datasets indicated that sequencing was incomplete.

Healthy HIV-negative adults with no recently reported acute infections or vaccinations were included as donors. All donors were Caucasian adults living in Nashville, Tennessee, USA. CD4+ T cells were enriched by magnetic negative selection, after which naive cells were positively selected on CD45RA and the negative fraction was taken as the memory subset. After blood collection by leukapheresis, PBMCs were isolated using Ficoll-Histopaque density gradient centrifugation and then cryopreserved in the vapor phase of liquid nitrogen. Analytical flow cytometry was used to check the purity and quantity of every magnetically sorted T cell population. From each sorted fraction, genomic DNA was isolated and quantified by UV absorbance on a Nanodrop 2000c. V ends up 4 bases short and J 0 bases short, with an unmatched junction base count of 12. The CDR3 has 19 amino acids, counting the end cysteine and phenylalanine. Only the CDR3 DNA stays, 57 bases, in frame from base 1. CDR1 is given as SGHRS and CDR2 as YFSETQ, both from the germline V gene.

Using the deep immunoSEQ assay, multiplex PCR amplified TCR CDR3 regions from genomic DNA. Extracted genomic DNA from each cell subset was distributed evenly across all wells of several immunoSEQ 96-well plates, and each plate was treated as a replicate. For sorted subsets, approximately 190 ng genomic DNA, equal to approximately 30,000 T cell genomes, was loaded into each replicate PCR. Purified libraries were quantified with a Qubit 3.0 fluorometer, sized on a Bioanalyzer 2100, and re-quantified with the KAPA Library Quantification kit. A separate single-read 150-cycle Illumina NextSeq 550 flow cell was used to sequence each immunoSEQ 96-well plate. In the original analysis: The immunoSEQ output contained only junctional sequences without quality scores, so filtering could not match that applied to full-length reads. Sequences were annotated with PyIR, a Python wrapper for IgBLAST v1.9, and V/J genes and CDR3 were assigned using IMGT germline references. Reads were filtered out if the reads had weak V/J assignments (E-value above 1e-6), no CDR3, stop codons, out-of-frame junctions, or ambiguous translated residues. A V3J clonotype was defined by an identical inferred V gene, J gene, and CDR3 amino acid sequence. Percentage overlap between repertoires was calculated by dividing the number of shared unique clonotypes by the size of the smaller repertoire. Repertoire richness was assessed with RTK rarefaction, the Chao1 estimator, and Recon v2.1 estimates of unobserved clonotypes. For all TCRbeta clonotypes obtained by the gDNA method from four donors, generation probabilities were computed with OLGA. TCRdb re-hosts the immuneACCESS table, in-frame sequences only. Its copies lack some clones; in the studies checked, an unresolved V gene accounts for under half of them, and the cause for the rest is not known. The D gene and trimming were derived from the DNA, and the V and J assignments and clone size from that table. This sample gives roughly 2.5 million clones in total; approximately 92% of them show up just once. Roughly 0.14% of the sample is taken by the ten largest.

About this clone: Its antigen specificity is not known. Base qualities are not provided; no much larger clone lies one nucleotide away.

The chain was built from TRBV5-1 and TRBJ2-1, with TRBD2 matching 11 junction bases. Sequenced input: naive CD4+ T cells sorted from blood. What this sample's cell subset or site label stands for: CD45RA+ positively selected. The sequence came from a man aged 18 to 35 in good health. The nucleotides are TGCGCCAGCAGCCCCATAGCGGGAGGGGTCACGGGCTCCTACAATGAGCAGTTCTTC. This codes for CASSPIAGGVTGSYNEQFF.